This T cell receptor (beta chain) was recovered during a study of PD-L1 blockade in urothelial cancer. Points from the study as a whole: Pretreatment peripheral blood TCR clonality that fell below the median predicted better survival among the patients studied.

Remarks on this clone: The antigen is not known.

The repertoire was sequenced with immunoSEQ multiplex PCR; TCRdb's copy has only in-frame clones and lacks some. Of roughly 100,000 clones listed, 75% to 90% are singletons. Time point in this sample: peripheral blood 6 weeks after treatment start. The clonotype comes from a man in his 70s with urothelial cancer. This material consisted of PBMCs, taken around atezolizumab (anti-PD-L1) treatment.

The chain's CDR3 is CASSFRQGGNEQFF. CDR3 nucleotides: TGTGCCAGCAGCTTTCGCCAGGGCGGCAATGAGCAGTTCTTC. The rearrangement links TRBV11-2 to TRBJ2-1; TRBD1 might be the D (5 bases). The CDR3 extends over 14 amino acids. Germline assignment: CDR1 SGHAT and CDR2 FQNNGV. Trimming took off 3 bases at V and 6 bases at J, with 12 bases between the two ends.